This T cell receptor (beta chain) stems from a study of liver allograft versus peripheral blood T cells. Study-level background: Transplanted-liver T cell receptor repertoires were compared with recipients' peripheral blood repertoires.

Only a few counts were recorded for this clonotype. With 5 bases removed from V and 3 bases from J, the gap between germline ends came to 7 bases. Germline loops: CDR1 SGHTA, CDR2 FQGTGA. The length of the CDR3 is 12 residues. TCRdb re-derived calls from the reads in MiXCR, one entry per CDR3 protein. The data hold over 4,500 distinct CDR3 sequences, with approximately 15% observed a single time. This sequence was found in a human patient who had a liver transplant. Some of the T cells may derive from the graft donor. The chain joins TRBV7-3 to TRBJ2-5, with unresolved D. The CDR3 loop is CASSPDKETQYF. The CDR3 DNA reads TGTGCCAGCAGCCCCGATAAAGAGACCCAGTACTTC.